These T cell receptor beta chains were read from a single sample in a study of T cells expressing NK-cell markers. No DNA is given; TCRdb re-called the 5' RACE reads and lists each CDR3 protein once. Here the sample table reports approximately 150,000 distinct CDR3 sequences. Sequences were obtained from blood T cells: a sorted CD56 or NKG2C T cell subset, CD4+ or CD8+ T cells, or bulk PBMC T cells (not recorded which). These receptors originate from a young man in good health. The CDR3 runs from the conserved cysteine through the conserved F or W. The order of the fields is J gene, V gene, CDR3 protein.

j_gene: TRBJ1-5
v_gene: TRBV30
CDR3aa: CAWSVLGQSSNQPQHF

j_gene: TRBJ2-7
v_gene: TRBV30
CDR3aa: CAWTPGTGMDEQYF

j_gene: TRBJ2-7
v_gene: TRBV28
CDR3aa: CASSPRVGAPYEQYF

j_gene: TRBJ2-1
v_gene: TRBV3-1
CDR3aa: CASSPPSRWAYNEQFF

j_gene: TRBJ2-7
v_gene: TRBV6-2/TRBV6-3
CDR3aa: CASSYVPSAMWSYEQYF

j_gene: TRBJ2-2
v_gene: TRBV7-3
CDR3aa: CASSLRTGPTGELFF

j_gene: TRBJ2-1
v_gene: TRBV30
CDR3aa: CAWTRLDGQGSYNEQFF

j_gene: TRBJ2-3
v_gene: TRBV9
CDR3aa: CASSDPVRGQNWPDTQYF

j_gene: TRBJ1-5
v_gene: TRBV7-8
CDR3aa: CASSLEPPYSNQPQHF

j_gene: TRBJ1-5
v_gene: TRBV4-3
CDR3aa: CASRPDRGSNQPQHF

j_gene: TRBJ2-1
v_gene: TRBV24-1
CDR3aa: CATSRRSAGLAGVNEQFF

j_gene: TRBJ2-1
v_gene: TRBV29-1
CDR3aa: CSVRGGSRYNEQFF

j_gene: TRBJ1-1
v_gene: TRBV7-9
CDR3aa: CASKTGPEAFF

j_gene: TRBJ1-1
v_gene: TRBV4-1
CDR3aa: CASSQGAGRGTEAFF

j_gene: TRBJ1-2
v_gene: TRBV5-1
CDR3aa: CASSPGSPGYTF

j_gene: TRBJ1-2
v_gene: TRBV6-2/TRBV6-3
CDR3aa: CASSYSTGAHGYTF

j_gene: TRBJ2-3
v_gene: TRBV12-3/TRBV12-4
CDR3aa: CASAAEDTQYF

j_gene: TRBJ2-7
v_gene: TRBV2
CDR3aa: CAAGGAGEANEQYF

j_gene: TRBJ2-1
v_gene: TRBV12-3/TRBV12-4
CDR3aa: CASSFLQGDEQFF

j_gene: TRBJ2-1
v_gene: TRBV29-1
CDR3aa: CSVEWTAKNEQFF

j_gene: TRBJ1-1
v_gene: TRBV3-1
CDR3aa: CASSQYRVNTEAFF

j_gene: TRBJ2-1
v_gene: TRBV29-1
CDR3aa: CSVVGASGRGNNEQFF

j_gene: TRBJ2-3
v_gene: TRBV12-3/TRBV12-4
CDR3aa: CASRSDGLAGGPSDTDTQYF

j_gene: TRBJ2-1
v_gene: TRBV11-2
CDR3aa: CASSLDLAGSSYNEQFF

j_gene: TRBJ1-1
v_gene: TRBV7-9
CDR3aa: CASSRPPLGGLYTEAFF

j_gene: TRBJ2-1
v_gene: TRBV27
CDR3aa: CASSSGRMDNEQFF

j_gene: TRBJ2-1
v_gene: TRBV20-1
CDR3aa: CSAAGTSGALEYNEQFF

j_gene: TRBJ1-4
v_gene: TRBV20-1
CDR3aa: CSSTPLGQGAEKLFF

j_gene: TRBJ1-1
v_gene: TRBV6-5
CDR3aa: CASSYSTGPLGVAFF